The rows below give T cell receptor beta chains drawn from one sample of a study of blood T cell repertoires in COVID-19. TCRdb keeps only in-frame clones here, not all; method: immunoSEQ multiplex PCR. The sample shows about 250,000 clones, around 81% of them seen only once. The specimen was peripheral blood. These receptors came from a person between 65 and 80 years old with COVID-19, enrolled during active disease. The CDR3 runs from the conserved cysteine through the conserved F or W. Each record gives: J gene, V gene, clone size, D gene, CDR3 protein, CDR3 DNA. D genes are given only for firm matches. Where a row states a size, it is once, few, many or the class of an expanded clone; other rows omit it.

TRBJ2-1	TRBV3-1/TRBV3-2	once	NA	CASSQLAGNNEQFF	TGTGCCAGCAGCCAATTGGCGGGTAACAATGAGCAGTTCTTC
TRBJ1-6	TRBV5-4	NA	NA	CASSSTQGYNSPLHF	TGTGCCAGCAGCTCCACCCAGGGCTATAATTCACCCCTCCACTTT
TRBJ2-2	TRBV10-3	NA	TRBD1	CAISDFARGRTGELFF	TGTGCCATCAGTGATTTTGCCAGGGGGCGTACCGGGGAGCTGTTTTTT
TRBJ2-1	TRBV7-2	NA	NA	CASSLSRQGVNEQFF	TGTGCCAGCAGCTTAAGCCGTCAGGGCGTCAATGAGCAGTTCTTC
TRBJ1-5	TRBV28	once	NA	CASSSPGQPQHF	TGTGCCAGCAGTTCCCCGGGTCAGCCCCAGCATTTT
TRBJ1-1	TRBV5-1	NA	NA	CASHQGMNTEAFF	TGCGCCAGCCACCAGGGCATGAACACTGAAGCTTTCTTT
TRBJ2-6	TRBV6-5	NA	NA	CASTPIPSGANVLTF	TGTGCCAGCACTCCTATCCCTTCTGGGGCCAACGTCCTGACTTTC
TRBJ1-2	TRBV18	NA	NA	CASSPQGDGYTF	TGTGCCAGCTCACCACAAGGGGATGGCTACACCTTC
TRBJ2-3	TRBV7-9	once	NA	CASSPVGRLTTDTQYF	TGTGCCAGCAGCCCCGTGGGGCGCTTAACGACAGATACGCAGTATTTT
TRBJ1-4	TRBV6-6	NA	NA	CASSAPPGAREKLFF	TGTGCCAGCAGTGCCCCCCCAGGGGCTAGGGAAAAACTGTTTTTT
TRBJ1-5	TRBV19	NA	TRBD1	CASRRGQEQTSQPQHF	TGTGCCAGTAGAAGAGGACAGGAACAAACGAGTCAGCCCCAGCATTTT
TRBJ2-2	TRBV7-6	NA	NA	CASSLVRDTGELFF	TGTGCCAGCAGCTTAGTCCGGGACACCGGGGAGCTGTTTTTT
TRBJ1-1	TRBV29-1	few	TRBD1	CSVNRQGFGTEAFF	TGCAGCGTTAACCGACAGGGGTTTGGGACTGAAGCTTTCTTT
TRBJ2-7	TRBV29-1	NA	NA	CSVEELRGSEQYF	TGCAGCGTTGAAGAACTTCGGGGGAGCGAGCAGTACTTC
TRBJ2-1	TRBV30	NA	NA	CARHDSSYNEQFF	TGTGCCCGACACGACAGCTCCTACAATGAGCAGTTCTTC
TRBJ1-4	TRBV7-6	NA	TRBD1	CASSPGTGGEKLFF	TGTGCCAGCAGCCCAGGGACAGGGGGGGAAAAACTGTTTTTT
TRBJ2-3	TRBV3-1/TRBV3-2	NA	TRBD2	CASSQESPLGGGAGDTQYF	TGTGCCAGCAGCCAAGAGTCCCCTTTAGGCGGGGGGGCGGGAGATACGCAGTATTTT
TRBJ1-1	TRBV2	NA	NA	CASSDGFKRDSKAFF	TGTGCCAGCAGTGATGGGTTCAAAAGGGACTCCAAGGCTTTCTTT
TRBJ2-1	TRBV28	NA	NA	CASFRGSYNEQFF	TGTGCCAGCTTTCGCGGTTCCTACAATGAGCAGTTCTTC
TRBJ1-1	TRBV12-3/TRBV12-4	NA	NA	CAATRVDGTEAFF	TGTGCCGCTACCAGGGTAGACGGCACTGAAGCTTTCTTT
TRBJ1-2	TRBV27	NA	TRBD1	CASSSQDRAYGYTF	TGTGCCAGCAGTTCGCAGGACAGGGCCTATGGCTACACCTTC
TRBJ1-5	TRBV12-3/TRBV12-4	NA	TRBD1	CASSVGTDQPQHF	TGTGCCAGCAGCGTCGGGACAGATCAGCCCCAGCATTTT
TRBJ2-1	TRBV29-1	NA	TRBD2	CSAKRGLAGVGEQFF	TGCAGCGCCAAAAGGGGACTAGCGGGAGTGGGTGAGCAGTTCTTC
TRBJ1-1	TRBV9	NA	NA	CASSVGTVEAFF	TGTGCCAGCAGCGTAGGGACAGTTGAAGCTTTCTTT
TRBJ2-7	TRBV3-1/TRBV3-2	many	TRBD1	CASSPGQGTYEQYF	TGTGCCAGCAGCCCGGGACAGGGAACCTACGAGCAGTACTTC
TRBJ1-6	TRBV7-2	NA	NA	CASSYTRTGTNSPLHF	TGTGCCAGCAGCTACACGCGTACAGGGACCAATTCACCCCTCCACTTT
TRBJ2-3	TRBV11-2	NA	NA	CASRSLRGDLNTQYF	TGTGCCAGCAGGTCCCTGCGGGGAGACCTGAATACGCAGTATTTT
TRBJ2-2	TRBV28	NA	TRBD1	CASSEDRGPRTTQTGELFF	TGTGCCAGCAGTGAAGACAGGGGGCCTCGGACGACCCAAACCGGGGAGCTGTTTTTT
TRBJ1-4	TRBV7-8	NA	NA	CASSLGPQGLLNEKLFF	TGTGCCAGCAGCTTAGGACCCCAGGGACTACTTAATGAAAAACTGTTTTTT
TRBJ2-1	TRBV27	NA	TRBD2	CASRFLSSGGDNEQFF	TGTGCCAGCAGGTTTTTGTCTAGCGGGGGAGACAATGAGCAGTTCTTC
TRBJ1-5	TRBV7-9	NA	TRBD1	CASSLEGQENQPQHF	TGTGCCAGCAGCTTAGAGGGACAGGAAAATCAGCCCCAGCATTTT
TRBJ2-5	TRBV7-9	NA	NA	CASRPREKETQYF	TGTGCCAGCAGGCCGAGGGAGAAAGAGACCCAGTACTTC
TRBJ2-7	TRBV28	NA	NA	CASSLGAVVSYEQYF	TGTGCCAGCAGTTTAGGGGCCGTGGTAAGCTACGAGCAGTACTTC
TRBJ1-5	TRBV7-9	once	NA	CASSTDNQPQHF	TGTGCCAGCAGCACAGACAATCAGCCCCAGCATTTT
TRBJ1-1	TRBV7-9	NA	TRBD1	CASSFRQGSAETEAFF	TGTGCCAGCAGCTTCAGACAGGGTTCGGCGGAGACTGAAGCTTTCTTT
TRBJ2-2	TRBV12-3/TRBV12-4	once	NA	CARKQINTGELFF	TGTGCCAGGAAACAGATTAACACCGGGGAGCTGTTTTTT
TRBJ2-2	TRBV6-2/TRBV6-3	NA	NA	CASSLDRGRNTGELFF	TGTGCCAGCAGCCTAGACCGGGGAAGGAACACCGGGGAGCTGTTTTTT
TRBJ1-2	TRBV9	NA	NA	CASSLRGGYGYTF	TGTGCCAGCAGCCTTCGAGGGGGATATGGCTACACCTTC
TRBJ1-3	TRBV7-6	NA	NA	CASSRSAEAGNTIYF	TGTGCCAGCAGCCGTAGCGCAGAGGCTGGGAACACCATATATTTT
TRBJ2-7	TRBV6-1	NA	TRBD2	CASSEAPGVTSGLFYEQYF	TGTGCCAGCAGTGAAGCGCCGGGGGTTACTAGCGGGTTATTCTACGAGCAGTACTTC
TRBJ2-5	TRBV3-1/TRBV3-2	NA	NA	CASSQPYKQETQYF	TGTGCCAGCAGCCAACCGTACAAGCAAGAGACCCAGTACTTC
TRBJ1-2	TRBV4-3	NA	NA	CASSQETEPYGYTF	TGCGCCAGCAGCCAAGAGACAGAACCGTATGGCTACACCTTC
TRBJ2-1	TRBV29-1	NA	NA	CSVSGISTYNEQFF	TGCAGCGTTTCAGGGATATCAACGTACAATGAGCAGTTCTTC
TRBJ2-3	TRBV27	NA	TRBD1	CASRRDREDTQYF	TGTGCCAGCAGGCGAGACAGGGAGGATACGCAGTATTTT
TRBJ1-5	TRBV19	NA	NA	CASTDGGGARQPQHF	TGTGCCAGTACCGACGGGGGGGGAGCGAGGCAGCCCCAGCATTTT
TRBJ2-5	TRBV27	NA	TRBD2	CASSKRGSLAAQETQYF	TGTGCCAGCTCAAAGCGAGGGTCCCTAGCGGCTCAAGAGACCCAGTACTTC